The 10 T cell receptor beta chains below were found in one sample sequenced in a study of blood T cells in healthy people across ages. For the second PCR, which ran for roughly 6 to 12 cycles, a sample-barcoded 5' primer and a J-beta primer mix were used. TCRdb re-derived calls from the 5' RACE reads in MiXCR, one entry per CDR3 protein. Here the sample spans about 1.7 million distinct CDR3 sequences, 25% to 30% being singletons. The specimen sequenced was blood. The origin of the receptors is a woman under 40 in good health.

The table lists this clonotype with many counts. The CDR3 loop is CASAWGQGANIQYF. CDR3 DNA sequence: TGTGCCAGCGCTTGGGGACAGGGGGCGAACATTCAGTACTTC. The rearrangement links TRBV6-6 to TRBJ2-4, with TRBD1 matching over 12 bases. Trimming at V came to 8 bases and at J to 7 bases, leaving 6 bases not matched to a gene. Germline CDR1 and CDR2: MNHNY and SVGAGI (reference sequence). The CDR3 is made up of 14 amino acids.

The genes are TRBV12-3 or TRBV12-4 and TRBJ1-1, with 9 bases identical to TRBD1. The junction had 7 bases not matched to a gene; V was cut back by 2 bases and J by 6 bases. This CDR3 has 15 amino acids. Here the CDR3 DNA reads TGTGCCAGCAGTTTACCGACAGGGGGGTCGCCTGAAGCTTTCTTT. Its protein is CASSLPTGGSPEAFF.

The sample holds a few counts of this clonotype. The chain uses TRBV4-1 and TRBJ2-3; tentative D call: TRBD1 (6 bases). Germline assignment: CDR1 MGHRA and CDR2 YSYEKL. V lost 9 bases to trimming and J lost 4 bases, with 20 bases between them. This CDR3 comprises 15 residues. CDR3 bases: TGCGCCAGTTCTAGTCAGGGGTTGTTCGCAGATACGCAGTATTTT. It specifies CASSSQGLFADTQYF.

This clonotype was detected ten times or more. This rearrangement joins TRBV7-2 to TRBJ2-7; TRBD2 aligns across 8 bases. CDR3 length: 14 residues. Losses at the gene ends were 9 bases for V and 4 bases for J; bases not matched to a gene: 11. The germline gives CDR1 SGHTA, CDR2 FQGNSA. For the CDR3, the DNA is TGTGCCAGTAGAAGCGGGAGAGCTAATTACGAGCAGTACTTC. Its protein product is CASRSGRANYEQYF.

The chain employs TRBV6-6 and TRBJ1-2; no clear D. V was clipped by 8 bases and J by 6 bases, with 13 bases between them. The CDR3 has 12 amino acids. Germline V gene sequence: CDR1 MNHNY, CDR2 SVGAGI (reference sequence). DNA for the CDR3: TGTGCCAGCGAGTGGAGGGAAGATGGCTACACCTTC. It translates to CASEWREDGYTF.

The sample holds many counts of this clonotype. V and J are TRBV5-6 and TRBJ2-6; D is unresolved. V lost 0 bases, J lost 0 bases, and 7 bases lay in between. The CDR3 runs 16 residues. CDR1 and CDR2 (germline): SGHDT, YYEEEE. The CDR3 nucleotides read TGTGCCAGCAGCTTGGTTCAGAGCTCTGGGGCCAACGTCCTGACTTTC. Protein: CASSLVQSSGANVLTF.

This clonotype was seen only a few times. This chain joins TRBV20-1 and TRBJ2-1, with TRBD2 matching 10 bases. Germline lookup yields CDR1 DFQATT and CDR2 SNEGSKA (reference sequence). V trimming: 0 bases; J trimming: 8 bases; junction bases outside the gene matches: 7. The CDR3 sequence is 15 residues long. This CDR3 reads CSARELLAGWDEQFF. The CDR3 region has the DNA TGCAGTGCTAGAGAGTTACTAGCGGGGTGGGATGAGCAGTTCTTC.

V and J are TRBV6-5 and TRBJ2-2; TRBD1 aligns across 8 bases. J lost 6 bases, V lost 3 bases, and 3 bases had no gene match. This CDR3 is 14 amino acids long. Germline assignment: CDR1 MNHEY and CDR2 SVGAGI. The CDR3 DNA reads TGTGCCAGCAGTTATGGGACAGGAGCCGGGGAGCTGTTTTTT. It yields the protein CASSYGTGAGELFF.

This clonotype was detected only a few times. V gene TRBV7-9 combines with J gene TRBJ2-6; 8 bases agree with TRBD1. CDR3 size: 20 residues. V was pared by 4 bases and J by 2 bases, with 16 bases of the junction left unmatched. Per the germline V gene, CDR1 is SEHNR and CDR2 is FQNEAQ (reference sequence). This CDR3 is CASSSTPGQAAPAGANVLTF. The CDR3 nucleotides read TGTGCCAGCAGCTCTACCCCGGGACAGGCCGCGCCGGCTGGGGCCAACGTCCTGACTTTC.

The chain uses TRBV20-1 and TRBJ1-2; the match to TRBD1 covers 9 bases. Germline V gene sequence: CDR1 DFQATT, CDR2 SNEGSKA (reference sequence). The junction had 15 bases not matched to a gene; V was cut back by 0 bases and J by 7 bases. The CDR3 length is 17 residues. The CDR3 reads CSARDFTGGRLSGGYTF. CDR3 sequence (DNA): TGCAGTGCTAGAGACTTTACAGGGGGCAGGCTCTCCGGTGGCTACACCTTC.